This TCR beta chain originates from a study of cytomegalovirus exposure and HLA in healthy donors. Across the study: An analysis done earlier identified more than 100 million unique TCR beta sequences from approximately 170 million T cells.

With regard to this clone: Its antigen is undetermined.

PCR was performed using 60 Vbeta and 13 Jbeta primers. Produced via immunoSEQ multiplex PCR; TCRdb's table is partial and in-frame only. This sample contains about 51,000 clones. Study-wide points: Further analysis, carried out later, found HLA-associated TCR beta chains more clonally expanded than equally common other chains. What TCR beta sequences reportedly achieved was accurate prediction of HLA-A and HLA-B alleles in most subjects.

Sequenced material: PBMCs. The clonotype was recovered from a female donor in good health and CMV-seronegative.

CDR3 amino acids: CASSQAGGQPQHF. The CDR3 DNA reads as TGTGCCAGCAGCCAAGCTGGCGGGCAGCCCCAGCATTTT. The rearrangement uses TRBV4-2 and TRBJ1-5, with D uncertain. V was pared by 1 base and J by 7 bases, with 8 bases between. Germline V gene data show CDR1 as LGHNA and CDR2 as YNFKEQ. CDR3 size: 13 residues.